This T cell receptor beta chain was captured in a study of PD-L1 blockade in urothelial cancer. Across the study: Blood was analyzed 3 weeks (second dose) and 6 weeks after treatment start.

This CDR3 comprises 13 residues. Germline CDR1 is LNHNV and CDR2 is YYDKDF (reference sequence). V shed 8 bases, J shed 8 bases, and the junction held 5 bases outside the gene matches. Synthetic TCR analog templates were spiked into each PCR. Sequencing used immunoSEQ multiplex PCR; TCRdb keeps in-frame clones, though not all of them. The repertoire holds about 70,000 clones, with under 90% as singletons. The sequences come from PBMCs, collected around atezolizumab (anti-PD-L1) treatment. The TCR comes from a man in his 70s with urothelial cancer. The rearrangement links TRBV15 to TRBJ1-4, with TRBD1 matching over 10 bases. CDR3 in DNA: TGTGCCACCGGGACAGGGGTGCGCGAAAAACTGTTTTTT. As protein: CATGTGVREKLFF.